This is a list of T cell receptor beta chains from one sample in a study of T-cell memory formation after mild COVID-19. TCRdb reprocessed the 5' RACE reads via MiXCR and lists one record per CDR3 protein. The data show approximately 290,000 distinct CDR3 sequences, roughly a fifth seen once. Sequences were obtained from PBMCs or a T cell subset sorted from them (not recorded which). These receptors were collected from a man aged 18 to 35 who had mild COVID-19 (a few samples of this study predate the infection). Cell type and time point are not known. Each CDR3 is given with its conserved first and last residue. The D gene is left open where the match is weak. Clone size is given for some rows only: seen once, a few or many times, or a class if the clone is expanded.

size: NA
D: NA
V: TRBV7-2
CDR3: CASSFMDRLSPLHF

size: NA
D: TRBD1
V: TRBV7-8
CDR3: CASRAGTGGNNSPLHF

size: few
D: TRBD2
V: TRBV5-5
CDR3: CASSRYSGGATGELFF

size: few
D: NA
V: TRBV29-1
CDR3: CSVEGGDTPTGELFF

size: few
D: NA
V: TRBV5-1
CDR3: CASSLGSSPYNEQFF

size: NA
D: NA
V: TRBV20-1
CDR3: CSARDLTADNEKLFF

size: few
D: TRBD2
V: TRBV18
CDR3: CASSPGGAVVNEQFF

size: few
D: TRBD1
V: TRBV25-1
CDR3: CASSAYFTGTGSNEQFF

size: NA
D: NA
V: TRBV19
CDR3: CASRDRPNTEAFF

size: few
D: NA
V: TRBV6-1
CDR3: CASSDQGQPQHF

size: few
D: NA
V: TRBV7-2
CDR3: CASSTVGEQFF

size: NA
D: NA
V: TRBV18
CDR3: CASSLGLRSGNQPQHF

size: many
D: NA
V: TRBV18
CDR3: CASSPQNTEAFF

size: NA
D: TRBD2
V: TRBV20-1
CDR3: CSALSGGSTDTQYF

size: many
D: TRBD2
V: TRBV18
CDR3: CASSPQRGSEDTQYF

size: few
D: NA
V: TRBV4-3
CDR3: CASSQDRTDYDIQYF

size: many
D: TRBD1
V: TRBV5-6
CDR3: CASSRYYRGPGYTF

size: NA
D: NA
V: TRBV7-2
CDR3: CASSRTQKGDYGYTF

size: few
D: NA
V: TRBV7-9
CDR3: CASSEVSPNEKLFF

size: NA
D: TRBD1
V: TRBV5-1
CDR3: CASGQGASTYEQYF

size: NA
D: TRBD1
V: TRBV28
CDR3: CASRPQPGQGGGYTF

size: NA
D: TRBD1
V: TRBV15
CDR3: CATSRAYDDRAYEQYF

size: NA
D: NA
V: TRBV7-2
CDR3: CASQKVPAWSDTQYF

size: NA
D: NA
V: TRBV10-1
CDR3: CASCEQYF

size: NA
D: NA
V: TRBV7-2
CDR3: CASSRPGGAWYEQYF

size: few
D: NA
V: TRBV29-1
CDR3: CSVGLGNYGYTF

size: NA
D: NA
V: TRBV15
CDR3: CATSGISGANVLTF